Described below is a single T cell receptor (beta chain) sequence and its context. Its antigen is unidentified. Authors' analysis steps: There were no quality scores in the junction-only immunoSEQ sequences, so filtering differed. Method: immunoSEQ multiplex PCR; TCRdb's copy keeps in-frame clones and lacks some. V, J and clone size were drawn from that table, and D and trimming were deduced from the DNA. Seen here are under 200,000 clones, 90% to 95% observed once, and the top ten hold 0.067%. CDR1 is SNHLY, CDR2 FYNNEI, per germline. The CDR3 covers 14 residues. With 6 bases clipped from V and 5 bases from J, the junction kept 9 bases outside the gene matches. This sample was taken from a study of shared clonotypes between healthy human individuals. Overall study findings and caveats: Sequencing depth was predicted to influence how clonotypes are shared among donors. What limited the represented genetic and exposure-history diversity was the small number of donors.

Input material: naive CD4+ T cells sorted from blood. The subset: CD45RA+ positively selected. The origin of this receptor is a woman younger than 45 in good health. J is TRBJ2-7 and V is TRBV2, with 8 bases aligning to TRBD1. In DNA form, the CDR3 reads TGTGCCAGCAGATTCAGGGGGCAGAACGACGAGCAGTACTTC. It codes for CASRFRGQNDEQYF. The full variable domain, its missing parts supplied by reference TRBV2 and TRBJ2-7, is EPEVTQTPSHQVTQMGQEVILRCVPISNHLYFYWYRQILGQKVEFLVSFYNNEISEKSEIFDDQFSVERPDGSNFTLKIRSTKLEDSAMYFCASRFRGQNDEQYFGPGTRLTVT.